The rows below give T cell receptor beta chains drawn from one sample of a study of blood T cell repertoires in COVID-19. Only in-frame clones appear in the TCRdb table, and some are missing; sequencing was by immunoSEQ multiplex PCR. The data hold roughly 220,000 clones, with approximately 90% observed a single time. Sequencing was performed on PBMCs or T cells enriched from blood (not recorded which). The receptor set was obtained from a woman aged 30 to 39 who had recovered from COVID-19. The CDR3 runs from the conserved cysteine through the conserved F or W. The D gene is left open where the match is weak.

cdr3_length: 11
d_call: -
v_call: TRBV5-6
j_call: TRBJ2-7
cdr3_nt: TGTGCCAGCAGCTTTATCCGCGAGCAGTACTTC
cdr3_aa: CASSFIREQYF

cdr3_length: 16
d_call: -
v_call: TRBV3-1/TRBV3-2
j_call: TRBJ1-5
cdr3_nt: TGTGCCAGCAGCCAAGATTTTGCAGGGGCGGATCAGCCCCAGCATTTT
cdr3_aa: CASSQDFAGADQPQHF

cdr3_length: 15
d_call: -
v_call: TRBV4-3
j_call: TRBJ1-5
cdr3_nt: TGCGCCAGCAGCCAAGAGGTGAGAGGTGGTCAGCCCCAGCATTTT
cdr3_aa: CASSQEVRGGQPQHF

cdr3_length: 14
d_call: -
v_call: TRBV6-5
j_call: TRBJ1-2
cdr3_nt: TGTGCCAGCAGTCCCCGCCAGGGTGTGAGTGGCTACACCTTC
cdr3_aa: CASSPRQGVSGYTF

cdr3_length: 15
d_call: -
v_call: TRBV6-2/TRBV6-3
j_call: TRBJ2-3
cdr3_nt: TGTGCCAGCAGTTACTCGACTGCTTACACAGATACGCAGTATTTT
cdr3_aa: CASSYSTAYTDTQYF

cdr3_length: 14
d_call: TRBD1
v_call: TRBV19
j_call: TRBJ1-2
cdr3_nt: TGTGCCAGTAGTATAGATCGCAGGGGGTTTAGCTACACCTTC
cdr3_aa: CASSIDRRGFSYTF

cdr3_length: 15
d_call: -
v_call: TRBV7-9
j_call: TRBJ1-6
cdr3_nt: TGTGCCAGCAGGACAGTGGTAGGTGGTGATTCACCCCTCCACTTT
cdr3_aa: CASRTVVGGDSPLHF

cdr3_length: 17
d_call: -
v_call: TRBV5-1
j_call: TRBJ1-4
cdr3_nt: TGCGCCAGCAGCTTGCCCGACGGAGGCGAGGATTATGAAAAACTGTTTTTT
cdr3_aa: CASSLPDGGEDYEKLFF

cdr3_length: 17
d_call: TRBD1
v_call: TRBV12-5
j_call: TRBJ2-1
cdr3_nt: TGTGCTAGTGGCTCGCGGACAGGTCCCAGCTCCTACAATGAGCAGTTCTTC
cdr3_aa: CASGSRTGPSSYNEQFF

cdr3_length: 15
d_call: -
v_call: TRBV5-4
j_call: TRBJ2-1
cdr3_nt: TGTGCCAGCAGCCTTCCTACCGCTTCCTACAATGAGCAGTTCTTC
cdr3_aa: CASSLPTASYNEQFF

cdr3_length: 13
d_call: -
v_call: TRBV6-5
j_call: TRBJ1-2
cdr3_nt: TGTGCCAGCAGTCCCAGGGAAAGCTATGGCTACACCTTC
cdr3_aa: CASSPRESYGYTF

cdr3_length: 15
d_call: -
v_call: TRBV5-8
j_call: TRBJ1-5
cdr3_nt: TGTGCCAGCAGCTTGGTTGCAGTCGAGGATCAGCCCCAGCATTTT
cdr3_aa: CASSLVAVEDQPQHF

cdr3_length: 15
d_call: TRBD2
v_call: TRBV9
j_call: TRBJ2-3
cdr3_nt: TGTGCCAGCAGCGTAGCCGGGACTAGGCCAGATACGCAGTATTTT
cdr3_aa: CASSVAGTRPDTQYF

cdr3_length: 14
d_call: -
v_call: TRBV7-8
j_call: TRBJ1-2
cdr3_nt: TGTGCCAGCAGCTTAGATGAGGGAACTTATGGCTACACCTTC
cdr3_aa: CASSLDEGTYGYTF